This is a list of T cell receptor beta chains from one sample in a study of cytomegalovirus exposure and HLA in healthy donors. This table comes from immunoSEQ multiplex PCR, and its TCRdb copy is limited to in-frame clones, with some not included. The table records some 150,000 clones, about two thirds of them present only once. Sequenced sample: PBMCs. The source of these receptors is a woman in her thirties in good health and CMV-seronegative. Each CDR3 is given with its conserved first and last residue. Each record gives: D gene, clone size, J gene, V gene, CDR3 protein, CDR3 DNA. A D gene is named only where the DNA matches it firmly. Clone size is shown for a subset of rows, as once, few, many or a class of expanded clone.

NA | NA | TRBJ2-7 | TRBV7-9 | CSSSLDSGDEQYF | TGTTCCAGCAGCTTAGACAGTGGCGACGAGCAGTACTTC
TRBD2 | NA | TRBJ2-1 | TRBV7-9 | CASSKGGLAGGNEQFF | TGTGCCAGCAGTAAAGGGGGACTAGCGGGCGGCAATGAGCAGTTCTTC
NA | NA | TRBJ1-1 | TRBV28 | CASSILTALNTEAFF | TGTGCCAGCAGTATACTGACAGCTCTGAACACTGAAGCTTTCTTT
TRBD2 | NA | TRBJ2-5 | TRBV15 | CATRKGLVQETQYF | TGTGCCACCAGGAAGGGACTAGTGCAAGAGACCCAGTACTTC
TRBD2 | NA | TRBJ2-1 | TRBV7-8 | CASSLGRSGAHEQFF | TGTGCCAGCAGCTTAGGGAGAAGCGGGGCACATGAGCAGTTCTTC
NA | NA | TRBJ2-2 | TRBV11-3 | CASSGGALTGELFF | TGTGCCAGCAGTGGCGGAGCTCTCACCGGGGAGCTGTTTTTT
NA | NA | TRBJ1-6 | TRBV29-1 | CSVGLAGRGISPLHF | TGCAGCGTTGGGCTCGCCGGTAGGGGTATTTCACCCCTCCACTTT
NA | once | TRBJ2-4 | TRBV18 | CASSPLQGEEGNIQYF | TGTGCCAGCTCACCACTTCAGGGTGAGGAAGGAAACATTCAGTACTTC
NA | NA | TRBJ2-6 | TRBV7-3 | CASSLPTGVSNVLTF | TGTGCCAGCAGCTTACCGACAGGAGTTTCCAACGTCCTGACTTTC
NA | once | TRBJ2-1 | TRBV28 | CASSWTDNHYNEQFF | TGTGCCAGCAGTTGGACAGACAATCACTACAATGAGCAGTTCTTC
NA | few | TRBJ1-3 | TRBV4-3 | CASSQSRGAFSGNTIYF | TGCGCCAGCAGCCAATCTCGGGGGGCGTTTTCTGGAAACACCATATATTTT
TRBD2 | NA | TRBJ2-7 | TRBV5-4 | CASSSKTSGRPYEQYF | TGTGCCAGCAGCTCAAAGACTAGCGGGAGGCCCTACGAGCAGTACTTC
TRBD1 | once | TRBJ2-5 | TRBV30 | CAWSKGGQGAKTQYF | TGTGCCTGGAGCAAGGGGGGACAGGGGGCCAAGACCCAGTACTTC
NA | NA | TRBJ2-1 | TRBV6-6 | CAIAPTGSTQRQFF | TGTGCCATCGCCCCCACCGGGTCCACGCAGCGGCAGTTCTTC
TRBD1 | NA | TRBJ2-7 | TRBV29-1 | CSVLGQGHDYEQYF | TGCAGCGTGTTGGGACAGGGTCATGACTACGAGCAGTACTTC
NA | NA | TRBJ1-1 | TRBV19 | CATSGFMNTEAFF | TGTGCCACTTCGGGGTTCATGAACACTGAAGCTTTCTTT
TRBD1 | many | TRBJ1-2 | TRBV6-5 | CASRSPGGYYGYTF | TGTGCCAGCAGATCCCCAGGGGGCTACTATGGCTACACCTTC
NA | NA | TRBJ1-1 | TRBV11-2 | CASSPRRDTEAFF | TGTGCCAGCAGCCCCCGTCGAGACACTGAAGCTTTCTTT
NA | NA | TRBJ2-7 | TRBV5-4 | CASSNGGGSSYEQYF | TGTGCCAGCAGCAACGGAGGTGGAAGCTCCTACGAGCAGTACTTC
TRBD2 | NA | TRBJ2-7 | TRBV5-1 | CASSLTSGRPYEQYF | TGCGCCAGCAGCCTGACTAGCGGGAGACCCTACGAGCAGTACTTC
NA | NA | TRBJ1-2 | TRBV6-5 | CASSYSEGSGYTF | TGTGCCAGCAGTTACTCGGAGGGCTCGGGCTACACCTTC
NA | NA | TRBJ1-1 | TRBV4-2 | CASSLLLRGERNEAFF | TGTGCCAGCAGCCTCCTGTTGCGAGGAGAGAGGAATGAAGCTTTCTTT
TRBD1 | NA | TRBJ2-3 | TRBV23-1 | CASTNRGAFPDTQYF | TGCGCCAGCACCAACAGGGGGGCATTTCCAGATACGCAGTATTTT
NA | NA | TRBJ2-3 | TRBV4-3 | CASSRRGTITDTQYF | TGCGCCAGCAGCCGTAGGGGGACTATCACAGATACGCAGTATTTT
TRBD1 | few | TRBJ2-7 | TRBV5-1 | CASSPLDRGNEQYF | TGCGCCAGCAGCCCGCTGGACAGGGGAAACGAGCAGTACTTC
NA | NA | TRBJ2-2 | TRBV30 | CAWSISWGGPGELFF | TGTGCCTGGAGCATTTCATGGGGGGGCCCCGGGGAGCTGTTTTTT
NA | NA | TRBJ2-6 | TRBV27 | CASSLGPQMGANVLTF | TGTGCCAGCAGTTTGGGCCCGCAAATGGGGGCCAACGTCCTGACTTTC
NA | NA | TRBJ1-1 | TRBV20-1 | CSARDGDEAFF | TGCAGTGCTAGAGACGGGGATGAAGCTTTCTTT
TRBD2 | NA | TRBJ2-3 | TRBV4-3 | CASSQDGGSSTDTQYF | TGCGCCAGCAGCCAAGACGGGGGGTCCAGCACAGATACGCAGTATTTT
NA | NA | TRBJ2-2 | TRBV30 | CAWSGRDDLLSMFF | TGTGCCTGGAGTGGGAGGGACGATTTATTATCGATGTTTTTT
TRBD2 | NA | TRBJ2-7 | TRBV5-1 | CASKLGGSSYEQYF | TGCGCCAGCAAACTGGGAGGGAGCTCCTACGAGCAGTACTTC
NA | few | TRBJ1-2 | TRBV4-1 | CASSREGLYGYTF | TGCGCCAGCAGCCGGGAGGGCCTCTATGGCTACACCTTC
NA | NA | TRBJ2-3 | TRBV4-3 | CASSQEMSRTPDTQYF | TGCGCCAGCAGCCAAGAAATGTCAAGGACACCAGATACGCAGTATTTT
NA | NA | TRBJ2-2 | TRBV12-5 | CASGLTGIANTGELFF | TGTGCTAGTGGTCTTACAGGGATTGCGAACACCGGGGAGCTGTTTTTT
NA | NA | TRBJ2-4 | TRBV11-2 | CASSLWGGLGKAKNIQYF | TGTGCCAGCAGCTTATGGGGGGGCCTTGGGAAAGCCAAAAACATTCAGTACTTC
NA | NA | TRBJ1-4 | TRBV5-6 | CASSFLGAGEKLFF | TGTGCCAGCAGCTTTCTGGGGGCGGGTGAAAAACTGTTTTTT
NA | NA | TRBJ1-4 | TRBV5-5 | CASSLGTTPGDEKLFF | TGTGCCAGCAGCTTGGGAACTACCCCCGGGGATGAAAAACTGTTTTTT
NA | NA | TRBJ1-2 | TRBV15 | CATSRDSPGDYGYTF | TGTGCCACCAGCAGAGATTCTCCGGGAGACTATGGCTACACCTTC
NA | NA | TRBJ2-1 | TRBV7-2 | CASSVGGLNYHNEQFF | TGTGCCAGCAGCGTTGGGGGACTCAACTACCACAATGAGCAGTTCTTC
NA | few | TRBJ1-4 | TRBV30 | CAADPGEKLFF | TGTGCCGCGGACCCGGGGGAAAAACTGTTTTTT
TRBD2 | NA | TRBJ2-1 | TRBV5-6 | CASSTSGSNNEQFF | TGTGCCAGCAGCACTAGCGGGAGTAACAATGAGCAGTTCTTC
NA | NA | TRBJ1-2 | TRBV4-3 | CASSPGAGYGYTF | TGCGCCAGCAGCCCTGGGGCAGGGTATGGCTACACCTTC